This T cell receptor beta chain appears in the sequencing data of a study of response to subunit inactivated influenza vaccine. TCRdb recomputed calls from the RT-PCR reads with MiXCR, one row per CDR3 protein. The sample shows about 190,000 distinct CDR3 sequences, roughly an eighth of them seen only once. The receptor was derived from a man aged 45 to 65 who received an inactivated influenza vaccine. The specimen comprised CD8+ T cells sorted from PBMCs, sampled 5 days after vaccination.

This chain's CDR3 is CASSLVAGGGSYEQYF. In DNA, the CDR3 is TGTGCCAGCAGCTTAGTTGCGGGGGGGGGCTCCTACGAGCAGTACTTC. This chain uses TRBV13 with TRBJ2-7; the match to TRBD2 covers 9 bases. The CDR3 spans 16 residues. V shed 1 base, J shed 0 bases, and the junction held 4 bases outside the gene matches. Per the germline V gene, CDR1 is PRHDT and CDR2 is FYEKMQ (reference sequence).